A single sample is the source of the 14 T cell receptor beta chains below, sequenced in a study of blood T cell repertoires in COVID-19. Assay used: immunoSEQ multiplex PCR; TCRdb lists only in-frame clones, some missing. The table includes 150,000 to 200,000 clones, more than 70% detected once. The specimen was peripheral blood. These receptors originate from a woman in her fifties or sixties with acute or convalescent COVID-19.

V and J are TRBV5-4 and TRBJ2-2; perhaps TRBD1 as D (5 bases). This CDR3 region has 13 residues. The V gene lost 2 bases and the J gene lost 5 bases, with 7 bases spanning the gap. CDR1 is SGHNT and CDR2 is YYREEE in the germline V gene (reference sequence). CDR3: CASSFWTTGELFF. CDR3 bases: TGTGCCAGCAGCTTTTGGACAACCGGGGAGCTGTTTTTT.

The chain has TRBV5-4 and TRBJ2-5; TRBD2 matches at 7 bases. Germline CDR1 is SGHNT and CDR2 is YYREEE (reference sequence). The V gene end was trimmed by 3 bases and the J gene end by 1 base; junction bases not matched to a gene: 6. The CDR3 is 15 amino acids. In DNA, the CDR3 is TGTGCCAGCAGCTCCGGGGGGACTTCCCAAGAGACCCAGTACTTC. It encodes CASSSGGTSQETQYF.

This chain links TRBV19 with TRBJ1-3; D remains ambiguous. Per germline, CDR1 LNHDA and CDR2 SQIVND (reference sequence). The ends were cut back, 5 bases at V and 0 bases at J, with 14 bases in the middle. The CDR3 totals 16 residues. The CDR3 spells CASSRGGRNSGNTIYF. In DNA form, the CDR3 reads TGTGCCAGTAGTCGCGGAGGCAGGAACTCTGGAAACACCATATATTTT.

The chain couples TRBV10-2 to TRBJ1-2, with D possibly TRBD1 on 6 matching bases. This CDR3 has 15 residues. Germline V gene lookup returns CDR1 WSHSY and CDR2 SAAADI. Trimming left V 0 bases short and J 2 bases short, with 10 bases between. CDR3 in amino acids: CASSESTGWNYGYTF. DNA of the CDR3: TGCGCCAGCAGTGAGTCGACAGGCTGGAACTATGGCTACACCTTC.

The rearrangement links TRBV5-1 to TRBJ2-5; 7 bases match TRBD1. Germline V gene sequence: CDR1 SGHRS, CDR2 YFSETQ. V was clipped by 4 bases and J by 1 base; unmatched bases: 7. CDR3 length: 15 amino acids. The CDR3 is CASSPDRVGQETQYF. The CDR3 coding sequence is TGCGCCAGCAGCCCCGACAGGGTGGGCCAAGAGACCCAGTACTTC.

The chain is built from TRBV6-5 and TRBJ1-2, with D possibly being TRBD1 (6 bases). The length of the CDR3 is 13 residues. V was cut by 4 bases and J by 5 bases, with 11 bases left in between. Looked up from germline, CDR1 is MNHEY and CDR2 is SVGAGI. The CDR3 DNA reads TGTGCCAGCAGTTGGGACAAGGCTTATGGCTACACCTTC. This codes for CASSWDKAYGYTF.

V is TRBV29-1 and J is TRBJ2-3, with D uncertain. The CDR3 has 15 amino acids. Trimming shortened V by 0 bases and J by 4 bases, and 14 bases separated the two germline ends. Germline V gives CDR1 SQVTM, CDR2 ANQGSEA. The CDR3 protein is CSVEEGRFNSDTQYF. The CDR3 DNA reads as TGCAGCGTTGAAGAAGGCAGGTTTAACTCAGATACGCAGTATTTT.

The chain is built from TRBV10-3 and TRBJ2-1; 8 positions match TRBD1. The CDR3 is 15 residues long. The junction had 4 bases not matched to a gene; V was cut back by 6 bases and J by 0 bases. The germline gives CDR1 ENHRY, CDR2 SYGVKD. The CDR3 sequence: CAIRDRESSYNEQFF. The CDR3 nucleotides read TGTGCCATCAGGGACAGGGAGAGCTCCTACAATGAGCAGTTCTTC.

The rearrangement uses TRBV5-1 and TRBJ1-6, with 11 bases identical to TRBD1. The CDR3 is made up of 16 amino acids. V shed 2 bases, J shed 9 bases, and the junction held 7 bases outside the gene matches. The germline V gene has CDR1 SGHRS and CDR2 YFSETQ. The CDR3 loop reads CASSLVGQGAGSPLHF. CDR3 in DNA: TGCGCCAGCAGCTTAGTCGGACAGGGGGCGGGTTCACCCCTCCACTTT.

As for this clone: Within the sample, other DNA sequences also encode this same CDR3. V is TRBV3-1 (or the pseudogene TRBV3-2) and J is TRBJ2-7; 7 positions match TRBD2. With V trimmed by 1 base and J by 0 bases, 3 bases remained unmatched. Germline assignment: CDR1 LGHDT and CDR2 YNNKEL (reference sequence). The CDR3 totals 15 residues. CDR3: CASSQGGGGSYEQYF. The CDR3 nucleotides are TGTGCCAGCAGCCAAGGGGGGGGTGGCTCCTACGAGCAGTACTTC.

The chain uses TRBV11-1 and TRBJ2-7; 7 bases match TRBD1. The CDR3 length is 13 residues. The V gene end was trimmed by 5 bases and the J gene end by 3 bases; junction bases not matched to a gene: 4. CDR1 SGHAT and CDR2 FQDESV come from the germline V gene (reference sequence). The CDR3 region is CASSLYRGYEQYV. The CDR3 DNA is TGTGCCAGCAGCCTATACAGGGGCTACGAGCAGTACGTC.

The CDR3 bases are TGTGCCAGCATGGGAGGGGATCGCAATCAGCCCCAGCATTTT. As protein: CASMGGDRNQPQHF. The chain carries TRBV2 and TRBJ1-5; D is perhaps TRBD1 (5 bases). The V and J ends lost 7 bases and 2 bases respectively, with 12 bases between them. The CDR3 contains 14 residues. Germline V gene data show CDR1 as SNHLY and CDR2 as FYNNEI.

This chain joins TRBV18 and TRBJ1-6; 11 bases are a match to TRBD1. The trim removed 1 base at V and 8 bases at J, leaving 1 base unmatched. The germline CDR1 and CDR2 sequences are KGHSH and LQKENI. The CDR3 contains 15 residues. CDR3 nucleotide sequence: TGTGCCAGCTCACCACAGGGACAGGGGGATTCACCCCTCCACTTT. It is translated as CASSPQGQGDSPLHF.

The genes are TRBV20-1 and TRBJ2-3; D call uncertain. The germline V gene encodes CDR1 DFQATT and CDR2 SNEGSKA (reference sequence). There are 11 residues in the CDR3. Between the trimmed V and J ends, which lost 1 base and 8 bases, there was a span of 7 bases. The CDR3 DNA reads as TGCAGTGCTAGAGTGTCCAGTACGCAGTATTTT. Protein sequence: CSARVSSTQYF.